Reported below is one T cell receptor (beta chain). Its antigen is undetermined. The CDR3 length is 14 residues. These data come from a study of shared clonotypes between healthy human individuals. The CD4+ fraction was divided into a CD45RA+ naive subset and a CD45RA-negative memory subset. Method: immunoSEQ multiplex PCR; TCRdb's copy keeps in-frame clones and lacks some. Here the sample spans about 1.5 million clones, roughly 97% being singletons. Whole-study findings and limits: Among the subsets, naive ones generally showed larger estimated richness than memory ones.

This rearrangement joins TRBV1 to TRBJ2-7; TRBD2 is taken as the D call from the table, unchecked against the DNA. TRBV1 is a documented pseudogene. The sequence came from a man aged 25-45 years in good health. The material sequenced was naive CD4+ T cells sorted from blood. The sample's subset: CD45RA+ positively selected. The CDR3 DNA sequence: TGCACCAGCTTAGGGCGTAGCGGGAGCTACGAGCAGTACTTC. This encodes CTSLGRSGSYEQYF.